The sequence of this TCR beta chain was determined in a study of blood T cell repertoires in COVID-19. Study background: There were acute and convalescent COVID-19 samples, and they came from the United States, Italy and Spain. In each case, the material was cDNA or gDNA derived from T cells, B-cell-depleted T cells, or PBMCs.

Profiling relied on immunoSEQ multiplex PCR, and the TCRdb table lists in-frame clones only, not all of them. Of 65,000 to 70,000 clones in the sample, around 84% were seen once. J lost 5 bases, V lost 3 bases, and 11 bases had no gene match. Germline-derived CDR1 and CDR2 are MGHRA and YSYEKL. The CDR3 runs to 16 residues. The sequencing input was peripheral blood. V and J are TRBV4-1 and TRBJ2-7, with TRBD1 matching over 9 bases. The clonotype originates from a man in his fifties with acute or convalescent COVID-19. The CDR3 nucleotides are TGCGCCAGCAGCCATAAAACCGGGACAGGGAGGGACGAGCAGTACTTC. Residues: CASSHKTGTGRDEQYF.